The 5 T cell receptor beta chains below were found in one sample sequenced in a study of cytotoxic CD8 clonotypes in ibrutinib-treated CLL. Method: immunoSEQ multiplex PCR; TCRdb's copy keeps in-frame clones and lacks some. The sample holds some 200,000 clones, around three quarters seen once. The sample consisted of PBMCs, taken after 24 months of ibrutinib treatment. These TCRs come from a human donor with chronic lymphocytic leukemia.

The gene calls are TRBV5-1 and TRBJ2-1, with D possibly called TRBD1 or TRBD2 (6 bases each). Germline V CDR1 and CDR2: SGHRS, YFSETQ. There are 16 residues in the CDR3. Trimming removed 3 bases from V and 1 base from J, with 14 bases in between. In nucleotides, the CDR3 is TGCGCCAGCAGCTCACAGGGTGCGGGGTCCTACAATGAGCAGTTCTTC. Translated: CASSSQGAGSYNEQFF.

In DNA, the CDR3 is TGTGCCAGCAGCGTAGGAGGAGGTGTTGGGAAGACCCAGTACTTC. The encoded protein is CASSVGGGVGKTQYF. V usage is TRBV9 and J usage is TRBJ2-5, with D tentatively TRBD2 (5 bases). The germline V gene has CDR1 SGDLS and CDR2 YYNGEE. The CDR3 spans 15 residues. Trimming removed 0 bases at V and 6 bases at J, with 15 bases between.

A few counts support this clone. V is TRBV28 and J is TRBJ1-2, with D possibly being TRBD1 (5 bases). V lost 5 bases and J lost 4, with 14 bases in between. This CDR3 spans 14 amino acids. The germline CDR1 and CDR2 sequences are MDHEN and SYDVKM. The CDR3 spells CASSPLGGSYGYTF. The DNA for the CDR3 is TGTGCCAGCAGTCCCCTTGGGGGGAGCTATGGCTACACCTTC.

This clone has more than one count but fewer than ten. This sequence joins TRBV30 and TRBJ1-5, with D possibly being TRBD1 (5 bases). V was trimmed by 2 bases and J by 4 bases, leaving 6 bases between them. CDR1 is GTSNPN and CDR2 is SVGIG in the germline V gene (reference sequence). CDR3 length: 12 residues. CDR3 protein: CAWSPGNQPQHF. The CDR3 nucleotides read TGTGCCTGGAGTCCAGGGAATCAGCCCCAGCATTTT.

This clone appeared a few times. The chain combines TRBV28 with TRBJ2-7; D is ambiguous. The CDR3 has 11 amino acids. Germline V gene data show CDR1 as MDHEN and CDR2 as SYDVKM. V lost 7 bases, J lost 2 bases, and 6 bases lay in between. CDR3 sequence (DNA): TGTGCCAGCACCCGGGCCTACGAGCAGTACTTC. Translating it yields CASTRAYEQYF.